One sample yielded the 7 T cell receptor beta chains listed below, sequenced in a study of T cells expressing NK-cell markers. TCRdb re-called the 5' RACE reads and catalogs CDR3 proteins one per entry, DNA excluded. Recorded here are 350,000 to 400,000 distinct CDR3 sequences; the top ten clones represent about 10%. The specimen sequenced was blood T cells: a sorted CD56 or NKG2C T cell subset, CD4+ or CD8+ T cells, or bulk PBMC T cells (not recorded which). These receptors were collected from a woman aged 50 to 60 in good health.

The CDR3: CATSTDTNTEAFF. The V and J genes are TRBV15 and TRBJ1-1. CDR3 length: 13 amino acids. CDR1 and CDR2 from the germline V gene are LNHNV and YYDKDF (reference sequence).

The chain is built from TRBV13 and TRBJ1-1; the D gene TCRdb calls, TRBD1, cannot be checked with no DNA. CDR1 and CDR2 (germline): PRHDT, FYEKMQ (reference sequence). The CDR3 has 12 residues. The CDR3 protein is CASRGGKTEAFF.

This chain links TRBV10-3 with TRBJ2-7; TCRdb returns TRBD2, unconfirmable since there is no DNA. The CDR3 is 15 residues long. Per germline, CDR1 ENHRY and CDR2 SYGVKD. This CDR3 reads CAISESAALPYEQYF.

V and J are TRBV27 and TRBJ2-7. Germline assignment: CDR1 MNHEY and CDR2 SMNVEV (reference sequence). The CDR3 is made up of 11 amino acids. The CDR3 loop is CASGYSPEQYF.

The chain recombines TRBV7-9 with TRBJ1-1. The CDR3 is 14 amino acids. CDR1 is SEHNR and CDR2 is FQNEAQ in the germline V gene (reference sequence). The CDR3 loop reads CASSEAGRGTEAFF.

The gene calls are TRBV14 and TRBJ1-3; there is no DNA to check the TCRdb D call of TRBD1. The CDR3 totals 16 residues. Germline CDR1 reads SGHDN; CDR2 reads FVKESK. The CDR3: CASSPTERTAGNTIYF.

The rearrangement links TRBV5-1 to TRBJ2-3; the TCRdb D gene call, TRBD2, has no DNA to confirm it. CDR3 length: 15 amino acids. Per the germline V gene, CDR1 is SGHRS and CDR2 is YFSETQ. The CDR3 sequence is CASSLKRAGSDTQYF. The full variable domain, its missing parts supplied by reference TRBV5-1 and TRBJ2-3, is KAGVTQTPRYLIKTRGQQVTLSCSPISGHRSVSWYQQTPGQGLQFLFEYFSETQRNKGNFPGRFSGRQFSNSRSEMNVSTLELGDSALYLCASSLKRAGSDTQYFGPGTRLTVL.